This T cell receptor beta chain was recorded in a study of shared T cell receptors in the human thymus. In germline, CDR1 is SGDLS, CDR2 YYNGEE. V dropped 0 bases and J dropped 4 bases, with 8 bases sitting between them. The CDR3 loop spans 14 amino acids. The method was immunoSEQ multiplex PCR; TCRdb's version includes in-frame clones alone and lacks a portion of them. Here the sample spans about 380,000 clones, 95% being singletons. Details on this clone: Different DNA sequences within this sample yield the same CDR3.

The sequence derives from a human donor. Sequencing used thymocytes. This chain joins TRBV9 and TRBJ2-1, with D maybe TRBD2 (5 bases). In nucleotides, the CDR3 is TGTGCCAGCAGCGTAGGAGGGAATTACAATGAGCAGTTCTTC. Its translation: CASSVGGNYNEQFF.